Listed below are T cell receptor beta chains from one sample, sequenced in a study of T cell changes during pregnancy in multiple sclerosis. Only in-frame clones appear in the TCRdb table, and some are missing; sequencing was by immunoSEQ multiplex PCR. Of about 100,000 clones in the sample, around 92% were seen once. The specimen comprised peripheral blood, sampled after pregnancy. These TCRs come from a female donor with multiple sclerosis, enrolled in a pregnancy study. Both conserved end residues are part of each CDR3. A D gene is named only where the DNA matches it firmly. A row's size may be missing; if present it is once, few, many or a size class.

j_call v_call clone_size d_call cdr3_nt cdr3_aa
TRBJ1-2 TRBV4-3 . . TGCGCCAGCAGCCAAGAAAACAGGCGAGACTATGGCTACACCTTC CASSQENRRDYGYTF
TRBJ2-1 TRBV30 once . TGTGCCTGGAGTGTACACACAGGCGTGTACAATGAGCAGTTCTTC CAWSVHTGVYNEQFF
TRBJ2-7 TRBV6-5 . TRBD2 TGTGCCAGCCGCGGGGGTAGGTCCTACGAGCAGTACTTC CASRGGRSYEQYF
TRBJ2-5 TRBV2 . TRBD2 TGTGCCAGCAGTGAAGCTGGACTAGCGGGAGAGGGGCAAGAGACCCAGTACTTC CASSEAGLAGEGQETQYF
TRBJ1-4 TRBV19 . TRBD1 TGTGCCAGTAGTATACAACCAGGGGGCTCGGAAAAACTGTTTTTT CASSIQPGGSEKLFF
TRBJ2-2 TRBV18 . TRBD1 TGTGCCAGCTCGCCCCCGGGACAGAGGAACACCGGGGAGCTGTTTTTT CASSPPGQRNTGELFF
TRBJ1-5 TRBV6-1 . . TGTGCCAGCAGTGAAGCGCCGGGTGGGAATCAGCCCCAGCATTTT CASSEAPGGNQPQHF
TRBJ1-5 TRBV28 . TRBD1 TGTGCCAGCAGTTCGGGGACAGGGATGGGTAATCAGCCCCAGCATTTT CASSSGTGMGNQPQHF
TRBJ1-6 TRBV28 . TRBD1 TGTGCCAGCAGTTTATACAGGGGGGATTATAATTCACCCCTCCACTTT CASSLYRGDYNSPLHF
TRBJ1-6 TRBV27 . . TGTGCCAGCAGTAAGGGGGGGGCCTATAATTCACCCCTCCACTTT CASSKGGAYNSPLHF
TRBJ2-1 TRBV28 . TRBD1 TGTGCCAGCAGTGCTTCTGGGACAGACTACAATGAGCAGTTCTTC CASSASGTDYNEQFF
TRBJ2-7 TRBV18 . . TGTGCCAGCCAATTGACTGCCTCCTACGAGCAGTACTTC CASQLTASYEQYF
TRBJ2-3 TRBV18 once . TGTGCCAGCTCACCGTTCGAAGGTAGCGTACTCACAGATACGCAGTATTTT CASSPFEGSVLTDTQYF
TRBJ2-7 TRBV27 . . TGTGCCAGCAGTTTATTTCGCGGTATCGAGCAGTACTTC CASSLFRGIEQYF
TRBJ2-4 TRBV7-2 . TRBD2 TGTGCCAGCAGCTTAGCTAGCGGGAGGGCCAAAAACATTCAGTACTTC CASSLASGRAKNIQYF
TRBJ2-2 TRBV28 . . TGTGCCAGCAGTTTCCCACCAAGGACAGATAGGAACGGGGAGCTGTTTTTT CASSFPPRTDRNGELFF
TRBJ1-1 TRBV10-3 . TRBD1 TGTGCCATCAGCCGGGGACAGGGGGTGTCGAACACTGAAGCTTTCTTT CAISRGQGVSNTEAFF
TRBJ1-6 TRBV6-4 . . TGTGCCAGCAGTCGGGGGAACAATTCACCCCTCCACTTT CASSRGNNSPLHF
TRBJ1-1 TRBV29-1 few . TGCAGCGTTGAAGGTTCTTCTGAAGCTTTCTTT CSVEGSSEAFF
TRBJ2-3 TRBV9 . . TGTGCCAGCAGCGTAGTTGGCGGGGCCACAGATACGCAGTATTTT CASSVVGGATDTQYF
TRBJ1-2 TRBV9 once . TGTGCCAGCAGCTTTCAGGGGTCCTATGGCTACACCTTC CASSFQGSYGYTF
TRBJ2-7 TRBV5-3 . TRBD1 TGTGCCAGAAGCACAGGGGTTCCCTCTTATTTTTACGAGCAGTACTTC CARSTGVPSYFYEQYF
TRBJ2-1 TRBV5-1 . TRBD2 TGCGCCAGCAGCTCGACTAGCGGGAGAGGTGGTAATGAGCAGTTCTTC CASSSTSGRGGNEQFF
TRBJ1-5 TRBV19 . . TGTGCCAGTAGTATAGATGCAGGGGGCAATCAGCCCCAGCATTTT CASSIDAGGNQPQHF
TRBJ1-2 TRBV19 . . TGTGCCAGTAGTATGTCCGGAGACGGGGGCTACACCTTC CASSMSGDGGYTF
TRBJ1-4 TRBV28 . TRBD1 TGTGCCAGCAGTTTCCCAGGGGGTAATGAAAAACTGTTTTTT CASSFPGGNEKLFF
TRBJ2-7 TRBV7-2 . . TGTGCCAGCAGCTTAGAATCGGGAGCGGAATACGAGCAGTACTTC CASSLESGAEYEQYF
TRBJ1-2 TRBV6-5 . TRBD1 TGTGCCAGCAGCCCCAGACAGGGGAACTATGGCTACACCTTC CASSPRQGNYGYTF
TRBJ2-7 TRBV6-5 . . TGTGCCAGCAGTTACTCGGCGGGCTACTACGAGCAGTACTTC CASSYSAGYYEQYF
TRBJ2-4 TRBV5-1 . TRBD2 TGCGCCAGCAAGTTTAAATGGGGGGGGAGCATAGCCAAAAACATTCAGTACTTC CASKFKWGGSIAKNIQYF
TRBJ2-2 TRBV7-3 . TRBD1 TGTGCCAGCAGCCCCCGGACAGGGCAAACCGGGGAGCTGTTTTTT CASSPRTGQTGELFF
TRBJ1-2 TRBV7-8 . . TGTGCCAGCAGCTTAGGGGCAAACTATGGCTACACCTTC CASSLGANYGYTF
TRBJ1-3 TRBV5-1 . . TGCGCCAGCAGCTTGGGTACGAGCTCTGGAAACACCATATATTTT CASSLGTSSGNTIYF
TRBJ1-1 TRBV19 . TRBD1 TGTGCCATAACAGGAAAGGAGGGGGCGAGGACTGAAGCTTTCTTT CAITGKEGARTEAFF
TRBJ1-4 TRBV4-3 . . TGCGCCAGCAGCCAAGTTAAACAGGGTAATGAAAAACTGTTTTTT CASSQVKQGNEKLFF
TRBJ2-1 TRBV7-6 once TRBD2 TGTGCCAGCAGCTCCGGGACTAGCGGGGGGGCCTATGAGCAGTTCTTC CASSSGTSGGAYEQFF
TRBJ2-7 TRBV5-1 . . TGCGCCAGCAGCTTGGTGCCGGGCTCCTACGAGCAGTACTTC CASSLVPGSYEQYF